The 14 T cell receptor beta chains given below trace back to one sample, sequenced in a study of spatial heterogeneity in lung cancer. As for time point: sample taken at primary tumor resection. Researchers sequenced whole RNA taken from tumor, nontumor lung or frozen PBMC without sorting. In TCRdb, the 5' RACE reads were re-called with MiXCR into one record per CDR3 protein. The table includes some 83,000 distinct CDR3 sequences, about 20% detected once. The sample in question was PBMCs, obtained at surgery. These receptors were collected from a male donor with early-stage non-small cell lung cancer.

Only a few counts were recorded for this clonotype. The chain carries TRBV24-1 and TRBJ2-1; the D gene is possibly TRBD2 (7 bases). V was shortened by 1 base and J by 7 bases, with 13 bases between the two germline ends. This CDR3 is 15 amino acids long. CDR1 and CDR2 from the germline V gene are KGHDR and SFDVKD. The CDR3 region is CATSDFEGGLNEQFF. Written as DNA, the CDR3 is TGTGCCACCAGTGATTTTGAGGGGGGGCTTAATGAGCAGTTCTTC.

This clonotype was observed many times. The chain links TRBV6-6 to TRBJ1-1, with no clear D. The CDR3 loop spans 13 amino acids. V was pared by 6 bases and J by 1 base, with 9 bases between. CDR1 is MNHNY and CDR2 is SVGAGI in the germline V gene (reference sequence). CDR3 loop: CASRAATNTEAFF. In DNA, the CDR3 is TGTGCCAGCAGGGCCGCTACGAACACTGAAGCTTTCTTT.

The sample holds a few counts of this clonotype. This rearrangement joins TRBV6-1 to TRBJ1-6, with unresolved D. Germline values: CDR1 MNHNS, CDR2 SASEGT. V shed 1 base and J shed 14 bases, with 9 bases lying between them. This CDR3 region has 12 residues. The CDR3 DNA sequence: TGTGCCAGCAGTGAAGGTCCCGACGCCCTCCACTTT. This codes for CASSEGPDALHF.

The chain is built from TRBV6-5 and TRBJ2-2; possible D gene TRBD2, 6 bases. This CDR3 spans 15 amino acids. The V end lost 8 bases, the J end lost 1 base, and 14 bases lay between the germline ends. Per germline, CDR1 MNHEY and CDR2 SVGAGI. In DNA, the CDR3 is TGTGCCAGCTCCCCCGGGACTTTGAACACCGGGGAGCTGTTTTTT. Protein sequence: CASSPGTLNTGELFF.

This clonotype came up a few times. This chain uses TRBV7-6 with TRBJ1-1; perhaps TRBD1 as D (6 bases). The germline V gene encodes CDR1 SGHVS and CDR2 FNYEAQ. V was shortened by 2 bases and J by 0 bases, with 13 bases between the two germline ends. The CDR3 runs 16 residues. CDR3: CASSLSDRWLNTEAFF. The CDR3 coding sequence is TGTGCCAGCAGCTTAAGCGACAGGTGGTTGAACACTGAAGCTTTCTTT.

This clonotype was seen ten or more times. J is TRBJ2-7 and V is TRBV6-1, with D unclear. Germline CDR1 and CDR2: MNHNS and SASEGT. The V and J ends lost 6 bases and 0 bases respectively, with 12 bases between them. The CDR3 sequence is 14 residues long. The CDR3 reads CASRPFGSSYEQYF. The DNA of the CDR3 is TGTGCCAGCAGGCCCTTTGGATCCTCCTACGAGCAGTACTTC.

This chain connects TRBV19 to TRBJ2-1; 9 positions agree with TRBD1. The V and J ends lost 5 bases and 9 bases, in that order; junction bases with no gene match: 8. Germline V CDR1 and CDR2: LNHDA, SQIVND (reference sequence). This CDR3 is 14 amino acids long. CDR3: CASSPGQGGGEQFF. As DNA, the CDR3 is TGTGCCAGTAGTCCGGGACAGGGTGGAGGTGAGCAGTTCTTC.

This chain uses TRBV19 with TRBJ2-5; 11 bases match TRBD2. Germline assignment: CDR1 LNHDA and CDR2 SQIVND (reference sequence). The CDR3 extends over 15 amino acids. J was trimmed by 4 bases and V by 6 bases; bases with no gene match: 7. CDR3 coding DNA: TGTGCCAGTAGCAGTAGCGGGAGGGCCCGAGAGACCCAGTACTTC. Residues: CASSSSGRARETQYF.

This clonotype was detected a few times. This rearrangement joins TRBV7-2 to TRBJ2-7, with D perhaps matching TRBD1 or TRBD2 (5 bases each). CDR1 is SGHTA and CDR2 is FQGNSA in the germline V gene. The CDR3 runs to 14 residues. Trimming took off 8 bases at V and 3 bases at J, with 17 bases between the two ends. The CDR3 bases are TGTGCCAGCCGAAAGGGGAGTCCCTTCTACGAGCAGTACTTC. This codes for CASRKGSPFYEQYF.

This clonotype has ten or more counts. The chain uses TRBV28 and TRBJ1-1; D unresolved. Germline values: CDR1 MDHEN, CDR2 SYDVKM. This CDR3 spans 13 amino acids. The V end was cut by 5 bases, the J end by 3 bases, with 10 bases between. CDR3 in DNA: TGTGCCAGCAGTGGCGGGTCATACACTGAAGCTTTCTTT. It codes for CASSGGSYTEAFF.

The CDR3 loop is CASSGTRVNEQFF. CDR3 coding DNA: TGTGCCAGTAGTGGGACGCGAGTCAATGAGCAGTTCTTC. J is TRBJ2-1 and V is TRBV19; D could derive from TRBD1 or TRBD2 (5 bases each). CDR3 length: 13 amino acids. CDR1 and CDR2 (germline): LNHDA, SQIVND (reference sequence). V lost 5 bases to trimming and J lost 6 bases, with 11 bases between them. The whole variable domain, remainder taken from reference TRBV19 and TRBJ2-1, is DGGITQSPKYLFRKEGQNVTLSCEQNLNHDAMYWYRQDPGQGLRLIYYSQIVNDFQKGDIAEGYSVSREKKESFPLTVTSAQKNPTAFYLCASSGTRVNEQFFGPGTRLTVL.

The CDR3 nucleotides read TGTGCCAGCAATATCTTAGGGGATGAGCAGTTCTTC. Translating it yields CASNILGDEQFF. The gene calls are TRBV28 and TRBJ2-1, with D maybe TRBD1 (5 bases). The germline V and J ends were trimmed by 7 bases and 8 bases, with 12 bases remaining between them. The CDR3 runs 12 residues. CDR1 and CDR2 from the germline V gene are MDHEN and SYDVKM.

The rearrangement uses TRBV20-1 and TRBJ1-3; D not certain. With 4 bases removed from V and 2 bases from J, the gap between germline ends came to 9 bases. CDR1 DFQATT and CDR2 SNEGSKA come from the germline V gene (reference sequence). The CDR3 has 13 residues. The CDR3: CSAKIRAGNTIYF. CDR3 DNA: TGCAGTGCTAAGATAAGGGCTGGAAACACCATATATTTT.

The V and J genes are TRBV3-1 and TRBJ2-2; 8 bases agree with TRBD1. This CDR3 is built from 14 residues. The V gene end was trimmed by 1 base and the J gene end by 5 bases; junction bases not matched to a gene: 0. The germline gives CDR1 LGHDT, CDR2 YNNKEL (reference sequence). The chain's CDR3 is CASSQGQGTGELFF. Written as DNA, the CDR3 is TGTGCCAGCAGCCAAGGACAGGGGACCGGGGAGCTGTTTTTT.